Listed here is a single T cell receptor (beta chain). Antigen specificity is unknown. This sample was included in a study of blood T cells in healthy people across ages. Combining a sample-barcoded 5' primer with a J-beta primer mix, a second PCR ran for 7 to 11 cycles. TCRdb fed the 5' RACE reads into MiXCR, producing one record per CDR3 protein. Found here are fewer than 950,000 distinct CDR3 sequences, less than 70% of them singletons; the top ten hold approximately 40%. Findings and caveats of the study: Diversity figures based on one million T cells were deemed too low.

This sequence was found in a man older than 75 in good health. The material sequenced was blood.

Here the CDR3 DNA reads TGTGCCAGCGCGCCCACCCGGGGGGCAGATAGGAACGAGCAGTACTTC. This encodes CASAPTRGADRNEQYF. The chain uses TRBV2 and TRBJ2-7; D possibly corresponds to TRBD2 (7 bases). Germline V lookup: CDR1 SNHLY, CDR2 FYNNEI. This CDR3 region has 16 residues. Deletions cut 8 bases from V and 5 bases from J, with 25 bases between.